The 20 T cell receptor beta chains below were found in one sample sequenced in a study of blood T cell repertoires in COVID-19. Clones were sequenced by immunoSEQ multiplex PCR, and TCRdb holds only the in-frame ones, with some missing. The sample records fewer than 500,000 clones, 87% being singletons. The sample comprised PBMCs or T cells enriched from blood (not recorded which). The receptors originated from a woman aged 18-35 years who had recovered from COVID-19.

This chain connects TRBV3-1 (or the pseudogene TRBV3-2) to TRBJ2-3; 10 nucleotides agree with TRBD2. The germline gives CDR1 LGHDT, CDR2 YNNKEL (reference sequence). V lost 1 base, J lost 4 bases, and 5 bases stayed unmatched. CDR3 length: 16 residues. For the CDR3, the DNA is TGTGCCAGCAGCCAAGCCCCTAGCGGGGGTGCAGATACGCAGTATTTT. It encodes CASSQAPSGGADTQYF.

The V and J genes are TRBV28 and TRBJ2-1; 7 bases align to TRBD1. CDR1 and CDR2 from the germline V gene are MDHEN and SYDVKM. Trimming at V came to 6 bases and at J to 0 bases, leaving 14 bases not matched to a gene. This CDR3 spans 18 amino acids. CDR3 region: CASRPSTSRDSSYNEQFF. The CDR3 region has the DNA TGTGCCAGCAGGCCCAGTACCTCCCGGGACAGCTCCTACAATGAGCAGTTCTTC.

The J gene is TRBJ1-4, the V gene TRBV27; D gene uncertain. V lost 7 bases to trimming and J lost 9 bases, with 42 bases between them. Germline loops: CDR1 MNHEY, CDR2 SMNVEV (reference sequence). The CDR3 sequence is 22 residues long. For the CDR3, the DNA is TGTGCCAGCATGGCCATCGTTACCTTGACAAATGGAGGGCGCGTGGTCTTCAAAAAACTGTTTTTT. Protein: CASMAIVTLTNGGRVVFKKLFF.

This chain uses TRBV19 with TRBJ1-2, with 7 bases aligning to TRBD1. The CDR3 covers 15 residues. Germline CDR1 is LNHDA and CDR2 is SQIVND (reference sequence). The J segment lost 1 base and the V segment lost 2 bases, leaving 4 bases of the junction unmatched. The chain's CDR3 is CASSIRGRGNYGYTF. Written as DNA, the CDR3 is TGTGCCAGTAGTATAAGGGGGCGAGGTAACTATGGCTACACCTTC.

The J gene is TRBJ1-2, the V gene TRBV3-1 (or the pseudogene TRBV3-2); D remains ambiguous. The CDR3 length is 16 residues. CDR1 LGHDT and CDR2 YNNKEL come from the germline V gene (reference sequence). V shed 4 bases and J shed 8 bases, with 23 bases lying between them. The CDR3 DNA reads TGTGCCAGCAGCCCCAAGCGGTCCGGTCCGCCTGGGGGCTACACCTTC. Its protein is CASSPKRSGPPGGYTF.

V is TRBV7-9 and J is TRBJ1-2; 7 bases match TRBD1. V trimming: 2 bases; J trimming: 10 bases; junction bases outside the gene matches: 4. Looked up from germline, CDR1 is SEHNR and CDR2 is FQNEAQ (reference sequence). This CDR3 has 12 amino acids. DNA of the CDR3: TGTGCCAGCAGCTTAAGTCAGGGGGTCTACACCTTC. Translation: CASSLSQGVYTF.

Notes on this clone: The sample holds other DNA sequences that translate to the same CDR3. The chain recombines TRBV3-1 (or the pseudogene TRBV3-2) with TRBJ1-4; no firm D call. The CDR3 extends over 12 amino acids. V shed 0 bases and J shed 8 bases, with 4 bases lying between them. The germline V gene has CDR1 LGHDT and CDR2 YNNKEL (reference sequence). CDR3 bases: TGTGCCAGCAGCCAAGATAGAGAAAAACTGTTTTTT. Translating it yields CASSQDREKLFF.

As concerns this clone: The same CDR3 is also encoded by other DNA sequences in this sample. The chain uses TRBV28 and TRBJ1-1, with D tentatively TRBD1 (5 bases). Germline V gene lookup returns CDR1 MDHEN and CDR2 SYDVKM. This CDR3 contains 12 residues. Between the trimmed V and J ends, which lost 6 bases and 2 bases, there was a span of 7 bases. CDR3 in amino acids: CASRGGNTEAFF. The CDR3, as DNA: TGTGCCAGCAGGGGGGGAAACACTGAAGCTTTCTTT.

The chain combines TRBV19 with TRBJ1-3, with 8 bases aligning to TRBD1. V lost 6 bases to trimming and J lost 3 bases; unmatched junction nucleotides: 7. The CDR3 contains 15 residues. The germline V gene encodes CDR1 LNHDA and CDR2 SQIVND (reference sequence). CDR3 loop: CASSAGGAGGNTIYF. DNA of the CDR3: TGTGCCAGTAGCGCAGGGGGCGCGGGTGGAAACACCATATATTTT.

The J gene is TRBJ1-5, the V gene TRBV6-5; D might be TRBD1 (5 bases). The CDR3 spans 15 residues. Germline-derived CDR1 and CDR2 are MNHEY and SVGAGI. Trimming removed 8 bases from V and 3 bases from J, with 17 bases in between. CDR3 in amino acids: CASAVWGGANQPQHF. In nucleotides, the CDR3 is TGTGCCAGCGCCGTATGGGGGGGAGCCAATCAGCCCCAGCATTTT.

This clone has only a few counts. The chain carries TRBV5-6 and TRBJ1-6, with 7 bases aligning to TRBD1. Germline V gives CDR1 SGHDT, CDR2 YYEEEE. The ends lost 5 bases at V and 9 bases at J; junction bases unmatched: 11. The CDR3 is 15 amino acids. CDR3 bases: TGTGCCAGCAGGTCCGGGGACAGCGGCTTTTCACCCCTCCACTTT. It specifies CASRSGDSGFSPLHF. Using reference TRBV5-6 and TRBJ1-6 for the parts outside the CDR3, the full variable domain is DAGVTQSPTHLIKTRGQQVTLRCSPKSGHDTVSWYQQALGQGPQFIFQYYEEEERQRGNFPDRFSGHQFPNYSSELNVNALLLGDSALYLCASRSGDSGFSPLHFGNGTRLTVT.

This clone was counted between two and nine times. The J gene is TRBJ1-1, the V gene TRBV5-1; the D is unclear. This CDR3 region has 15 residues. V dropped 4 bases and J dropped 1 base, with 14 bases sitting between them. Germline loops: CDR1 SGHRS, CDR2 YFSETQ. The CDR3 DNA reads TGCGCCAGCAGCGCGGACTTGGACCCGAACACTGAAGCTTTCTTT. Translating it yields CASSADLDPNTEAFF.

The chain couples TRBV5-6 to TRBJ2-4; D uncertain. CDR1 and CDR2 from the germline V gene are SGHDT and YYEEEE. This CDR3 is built from 14 residues. The V end was cut by 4 bases, the J end by 0 bases, with 8 bases between. CDR3 sequence (DNA): TGTGCCAGCAGCGTATTTCTAGCCAAAAACATTCAGTACTTC. Translation gives CASSVFLAKNIQYF.

A few counts support this clone. The chain is built from TRBV7-2 and TRBJ1-6, with TRBD1 matching over 9 bases. Germline CDR1 SGHTA, CDR2 FQGNSA. This CDR3 region has 15 residues. Unmatched junction bases numbered 4, after V lost 4 bases and J lost 6 bases. The CDR3 DNA reads as TGTGCCAGCAGCTCCTGGGGACAGGGTAATTCACCCCTCCACTTT. Translated: CASSSWGQGNSPLHF.

The chain links TRBV11-2 to TRBJ1-1; 7 bases fit TRBD1. Looked up from germline, CDR1 is SGHAT and CDR2 is FQNNGV. This CDR3 is built from 14 residues. Trimming removed 5 bases from V and 0 bases from J; junction bases left unmatched: 3. The DNA for the CDR3 is TGTGCCAGCAGCATCGGGACAGTGAACACTGAAGCTTTCTTT. It yields the protein CASSIGTVNTEAFF.

This clone was detected only a few times. The CDR3 region has the DNA TGTGCCAGCAGCCTTACAGGGCTCCGCCCGGCACTGTTTTTT. Translation: CASSLTGLRPALFF. This sequence joins TRBV2 and TRBJ1-4; D is possibly TRBD1 (6 bases). The germline V gene encodes CDR1 SNHLY and CDR2 FYNNEI. The CDR3 sequence is 14 residues long. Between the trimmed V and J ends, which lost 6 bases and 13 bases, there was a span of 21 bases.

J is TRBJ2-7 and V is TRBV29-1; TRBD1 matches at 11 bases. J gave up 2 bases and V 6 bases, and 9 bases lay outside the gene matches. The CDR3 sequence is 15 residues long. Germline assignment: CDR1 SQVTM and CDR2 ANQGSEA. For the CDR3, the DNA is TGCAGCGTGACGAGGGGGACAGGGGGGACCTACGAGCAGTACTTC. Protein sequence: CSVTRGTGGTYEQYF.

The rearrangement joins TRBV6-2 or TRBV6-3 to TRBJ2-7; TRBD1 aligns across 10 bases. Trimming took 6 bases from V and 0 from J; bases not matched to a gene: 2. Germline loops: CDR1 MNHEY, CDR2 SVGEGT. CDR3 length: 14 residues. The DNA of the CDR3 is TGTGCCAGCAGCGACAGGGGGCCCTCCTACGAGCAGTACTTC. It encodes CASSDRGPSYEQYF.

The rearrangement joins TRBV12-3 or TRBV12-4 to TRBJ1-1; D unresolved. Between the trimmed V and J ends, which lost 8 bases and 6 bases, there was a span of 10 bases. The CDR3 extends over 11 amino acids. DNA for the CDR3: TGTGCCAGCGTCGGAGTGGCTGAAGCTTTCTTT. Amino acids: CASVGVAEAFF.

This chain joins TRBV18 and TRBJ1-1, with a possible D match to TRBD1 (6 bases). Trimming removed 2 bases at V and 3 bases at J, with 19 bases between. This CDR3 comprises 17 residues. CDR1 is KGHSH and CDR2 is LQKENI in the germline V gene. The CDR3 region has the DNA TGTGCCAGCTCACCAAGACAGGTACGAAGTGAACACACTGAAGCTTTCTTT. It is translated as CASSPRQVRSEHTEAFF.